Presented here are 5 T cell receptor beta chains from one specimen sequenced in a study of shared clonotypes between healthy human individuals. Some clones are missing from TCRdb's copy, which holds only in-frame ones; the method was immunoSEQ multiplex PCR. The sample contains approximately 1,500,000 clones, about 96% of which appear only once. Input material: naive CD4+ T cells sorted from blood. Subset of the sample: CD45RA+ positively selected. The receptor source for this set is a man aged 30-40 years in good health.

J is TRBJ2-3 and V is TRBV2; D call uncertain. Germline V gene data show CDR1 as SNHLY and CDR2 as FYNNEI. The CDR3 has 12 residues. The germline V and J ends were trimmed by 5 bases and 7 bases, with 10 bases remaining between them. The CDR3 sequence: CASSQEGNTQYF. DNA for the CDR3: TGTGCCAGCAGTCAGGAAGGAAATACGCAGTATTTT.

The chain joins TRBV29-1 to TRBJ2-5; D is perhaps TRBD2 (5 bases). Trimming removed 5 bases from V and 3 bases from J, with 13 bases in between. The CDR3 runs to 13 residues. CDR1 is SQVTM and CDR2 is ANQGSEA in the germline V gene. The CDR3 bases are TGCAGCGTTTCCGCGTTGAGGGAAGAGACCCAGTACTTC. Its translation: CSVSALREETQYF.

This chain joins TRBV9 and TRBJ2-2, with TRBD2 matching 10 bases. CDR1 is SGDLS and CDR2 is YYNGEE in the germline V gene. J was trimmed by 2 bases and V by 2 bases; bases with no gene match: 3. The CDR3 sequence is 16 residues long. The CDR3 reads CASSVTSGANTGELFF. The CDR3 bases are TGTGCCAGCAGCGTTACTAGCGGGGCCAACACCGGGGAGCTGTTTTTT.

The chain employs TRBV7-9 and TRBJ2-3; TRBD2 matches 9 bases. J lost 3 bases, V lost 4 bases, and 5 bases had no gene match. The CDR3 has 15 residues. Germline values: CDR1 SEHNR, CDR2 FQNEAQ (reference sequence). For the CDR3, the DNA is TGTGCCAGCAGCTCACGACTAGCGGAAACAGATACGCAGTATTTT. Translated, it gives CASSSRLAETDTQYF.

The V and J genes are TRBV28 and TRBJ2-7; a possible D gene is TRBD1 (6 bases). The CDR3 runs to 15 residues. CDR1 and CDR2 (germline): MDHEN, SYDVKM. Trimming left V 5 bases short and J 2 bases short, with 16 bases between. The CDR3 nucleotides read TGTGCCAGCAGTCCAACCGGGACATGGACCTACGAGCAGTACTTC. Translation gives CASSPTGTWTYEQYF. Full variable domain (missing parts from reference TRBV28 and TRBJ2-7): DVKVTQSSRYLVKRTGEKVFLECVQDMDHENMFWYRQDPGLGLRLIYFSYDVKMKEKGDIPEGYSVSREKKERFSLILESASTNQTSMYLCASSPTGTWTYEQYFGPGTRLTVT.